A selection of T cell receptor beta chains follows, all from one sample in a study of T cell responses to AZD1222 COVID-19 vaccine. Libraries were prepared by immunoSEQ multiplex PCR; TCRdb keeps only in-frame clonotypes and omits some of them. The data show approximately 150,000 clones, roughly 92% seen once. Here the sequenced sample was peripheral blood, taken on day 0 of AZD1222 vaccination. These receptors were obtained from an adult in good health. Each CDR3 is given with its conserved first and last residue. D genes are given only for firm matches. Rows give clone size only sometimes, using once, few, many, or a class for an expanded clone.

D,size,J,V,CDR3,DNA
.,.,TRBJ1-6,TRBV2,CASSPQGRNSPLHF,TGTGCCAGCAGTCCCCAGGGGCGGAATTCACCCCTCCACTTT
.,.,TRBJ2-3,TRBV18,CASSRFTDTQYF,TGTGCCAGCTCACGATTCACAGATACGCAGTATTTT
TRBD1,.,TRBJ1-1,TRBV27,CASSLTGANTEAFF,TGTGCCAGCAGTTTGACAGGGGCGAACACTGAAGCTTTCTTT
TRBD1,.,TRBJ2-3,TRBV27,CASSLFGTGVNTDTQYF,TGTGCCAGCAGTTTATTCGGGACAGGGGTCAACACAGATACGCAGTATTTT
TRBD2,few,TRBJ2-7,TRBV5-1,CASRRLSYREAPKGYEQYF,TGCGCCAGCAGGAGGTTGAGTTATCGGGAGGCCCCGAAGGGCTACGAGCAGTACTTC
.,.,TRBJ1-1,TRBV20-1,CSASPNEFSTEAFF,TGCAGTGCTAGTCCTAACGAGTTTTCCACTGAAGCTTTCTTT
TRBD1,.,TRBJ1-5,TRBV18,CASSPPGTGGSNQPQHF,TGTGCCAGCTCACCACCCGGGACAGGGGGAAGCAATCAGCCCCAGCATTTT
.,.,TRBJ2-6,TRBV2,CASSGGGLPSGANVLTF,TGTGCCAGCAGTGGCGGCGGACTGCCTTCTGGGGCCAACGTCCTGACTTTC
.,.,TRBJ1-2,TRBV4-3,CASSQQQGLSYGYTF,TGCGCCAGCAGCCAACAGCAGGGACTCAGCTATGGCTACACCTTC
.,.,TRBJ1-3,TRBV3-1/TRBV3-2,CASSQGGNTIYF,TGTGCCAGCAGCCAGGGGGGAAACACCATATATTTT
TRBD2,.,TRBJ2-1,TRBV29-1,CSAVGDYLNEQFF,TGCAGCGCCGTCGGGGACTACCTCAATGAGCAGTTCTTC
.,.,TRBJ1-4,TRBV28,CASRLAGTATNEKLFF,TGTGCCAGCAGACTCGCCGGGACGGCAACTAATGAAAAACTGTTTTTT
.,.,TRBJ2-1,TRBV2,CASSEARSGLSNEQFF,TGTGCCAGCAGTGAAGCACGAAGCGGCCTCAGTAATGAGCAGTTCTTC
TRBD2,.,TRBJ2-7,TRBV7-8,CASSLGTSGYGQYF,TGTGCCAGCAGCTTAGGGACTAGCGGTTACGGGCAGTACTTC
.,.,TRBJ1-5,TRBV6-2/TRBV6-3,CASSFGPVGQPQHF,TGTGCCAGCAGTTTTGGGCCCGTAGGTCAGCCCCAGCATTTT
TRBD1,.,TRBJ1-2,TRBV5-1,CASSHADRAYYGYTF,TGCGCCAGCAGCCACGCCGACAGGGCCTACTATGGCTACACCTTC
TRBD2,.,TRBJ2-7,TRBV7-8,CASSQGGGVVQYF,TGTGCCAGCAGTCAGGGCGGGGGGGTCGTGCAGTACTTC
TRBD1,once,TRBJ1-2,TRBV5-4,CASSLNWDREKGYTF,TGTGCCAGCAGCTTGAACTGGGACAGGGAGAAGGGCTACACCTTC
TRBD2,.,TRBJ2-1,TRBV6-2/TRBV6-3,CASSSWGSGRKNEQFF,TGTGCCAGCAGTTCGTGGGGTAGCGGGAGAAAAAATGAGCAGTTCTTC
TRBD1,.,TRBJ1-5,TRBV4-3,CASSQGAGGSNQPQHF,TGCGCCAGCAGCCAAGGGGCAGGGGGGAGCAATCAGCCCCAGCATTTT
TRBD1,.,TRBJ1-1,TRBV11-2,CASSLPDRVDTEAFF,TGTGCCAGCAGTCTACCCGACAGGGTCGACACTGAAGCTTTCTTT
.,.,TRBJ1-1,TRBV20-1,CSASPEAFF,TGCAGTGCTAGTCCGGAGGCTTTCTTT
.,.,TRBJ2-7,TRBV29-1,CSVSPTGSEQYF,TGCAGCGTTTCCCCTACAGGGTCCGAGCAGTACTTC
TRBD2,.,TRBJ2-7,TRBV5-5,CASSLGLAGASKQYF,TGTGCCAGCAGCTTGGGACTAGCGGGAGCTTCAAAGCAGTACTTC
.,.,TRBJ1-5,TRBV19,CASSIDRQPQHF,TGTGCCAGTAGTATAGATCGCCAGCCCCAGCATTTT
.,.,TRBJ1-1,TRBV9,CASSVGAENTEAFF,TGTGCCAGCAGCGTAGGGGCAGAGAACACTGAAGCTTTCTTT
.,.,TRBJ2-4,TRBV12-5,CASRGKHIQYF,TGTGCTAGTAGGGGAAAGCACATTCAGTACTTC
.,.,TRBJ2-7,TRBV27,CASSSGTGLVEQYF,TGTGCCAGCAGTTCCGGGACGGGACTTGTTGAGCAGTACTTC
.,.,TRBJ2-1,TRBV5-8,CASSRAALPNNEQFF,TGTGCCAGCAGCAGGGCAGCCCTACCTAACAATGAGCAGTTCTTC
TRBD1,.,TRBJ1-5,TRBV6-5,CASRAGTGGHQPQHF,TGTGCCAGCAGGGCCGGGACAGGGGGCCATCAGCCCCAGCATTTT
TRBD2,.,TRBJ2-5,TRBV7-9,CASSAGLSGGKVETQYF,TGTGCCAGCAGCGCCGGGTTGTCGGGAGGGAAAGTAGAGACCCAGTACTTC